What follows are 23 T cell receptor beta chains derived from one specimen sequenced in a study of cytomegalovirus exposure and HLA in healthy donors. Clones were sequenced by immunoSEQ multiplex PCR, and TCRdb holds only the in-frame ones, with some missing. The sample consists of 55,000 to 75,000 clones, 94% of them appearing once. What was sequenced was PBMCs. The receptors derive from a man in his late teens or twenties in good health and CMV-seropositive.

J is TRBJ2-5 and V is TRBV7-3; 8 bases fit TRBD1. J was trimmed by 5 bases and V by 5 bases; bases with no gene match: 1. Germline V gives CDR1 SGHTA, CDR2 FQGTGA. This CDR3 has 12 residues. CDR3 amino acids: CASSRTGETQYF. The DNA for the CDR3 is TGTGCCAGCAGCCGGACAGGGGAGACCCAGTACTTC.

The chain is built from TRBV19 and TRBJ1-4, with a weak D call TRBD1 (6 bases). CDR1 is LNHDA and CDR2 is SQIVND in the germline V gene (reference sequence). The V and J ends lost 9 bases and 7 bases respectively, with 15 bases between them. The CDR3 consists of 13 residues. The CDR3 region has the DNA TGTGCCAGCCGATCAGGGGCTGTTGAAAAACTGTTTTTT. Translating it yields CASRSGAVEKLFF.

V gene TRBV19 combines with J gene TRBJ2-1; 15 bases map to TRBD2. V shed 5 bases and J 0 bases; nucleotides not matched to a gene: 11. The CDR3 loop spans 20 amino acids. Germline V gives CDR1 LNHDA, CDR2 SQIVND (reference sequence). CDR3 amino acids: CASSPPPGLAGGSSYNEQFF. The CDR3 DNA follows: TGTGCCAGTAGTCCACCACCGGGACTAGCGGGAGGTAGCTCCTACAATGAGCAGTTCTTC. The full variable domain, with the rest looked up from reference TRBV19 and TRBJ2-1, is DGGITQSPKYLFRKEGQNVTLSCEQNLNHDAMYWYRQDPGQGLRLIYYSQIVNDFQKGDIAEGYSVSREKKESFPLTVTSAQKNPTAFYLCASSPPPGLAGGSSYNEQFFGPGTRLTVL.

This chain uses TRBV18 with TRBJ1-1; 10 bases agree with TRBD1. The CDR3 extends over 13 amino acids. Germline V CDR1 and CDR2: KGHSH, LQKENI. Trimming cost V 3 bases and J 13 bases; bases outside gene matches: 8. Here the CDR3 reads CASSPPGQGISFF. In DNA form, the CDR3 reads TGTGCCAGCTCACCTCCGGGACAGGGGATAAGTTTCTTT.

The CDR3 coding sequence is TGTGCCAGCAGTCTACCGGGACAGGGGTCCTACGAGCAGTACTTC. It yields the protein CASSLPGQGSYEQYF. This sequence joins TRBV28 and TRBJ2-7, with 10 bases lining up with TRBD1. The CDR3 has 15 residues. Germline CDR1 reads MDHEN; CDR2 reads SYDVKM. Trimming at V came to 5 bases and at J to 1 base, leaving 5 bases not matched to a gene.

V is TRBV9 and J is TRBJ1-1; 7 bases fit TRBD1. CDR3 length equals 15 residues. The V and J ends lost 4 bases and 4 bases, in that order; junction bases with no gene match: 10. The germline V gene has CDR1 SGDLS and CDR2 YYNGEE. The CDR3 is CASSSRQGFGTEAFF. CDR3 sequence (DNA): TGTGCCAGCAGCTCCCGACAGGGATTCGGCACTGAAGCTTTCTTT. Filled out from reference TRBV9 and TRBJ1-1, the complete variable domain reads DSGVTQTPKHLITATGQRVTLRCSPRSGDLSVYWYQQSLDQGLQFLIQYYNGEERAKGNILERFSAQQFPDLHSELNLSSLELGDSALYFCASSSRQGFGTEAFFGQGTRLTVV.

The chain employs TRBV7-2 and TRBJ2-2; perhaps TRBD1 as D (6 bases). This CDR3 is 15 amino acids long. Germline V lookup: CDR1 SGHTA, CDR2 FQGNSA. V was pared by 2 bases and J by 0 bases, with 7 bases between. In DNA form, the CDR3 reads TGTGCCAGCAGCTTACGGACAGCGAACACCGGGGAGCTGTTTTTT. Amino acids: CASSLRTANTGELFF.

V usage is TRBV5-1 and J usage is TRBJ2-3; a weak D match, TRBD2 (5 bases). There are 15 residues in the CDR3. Germline CDR1 SGHRS, CDR2 YFSETQ. V was shortened by 3 bases and J by 2 bases, with 13 bases between the two germline ends. CDR3 sequence (DNA): TGCGCCAGCAGCTCGCGGGCGGCCTTCACAGATACGCAGTATTTT. As protein: CASSSRAAFTDTQYF.

This rearrangement joins TRBV7-9 to TRBJ1-2; 7 bases agree with TRBD1. The V gene end was trimmed by 5 bases and the J gene end by 0 bases; junction bases not matched to a gene: 3. The germline V gene has CDR1 SEHNR and CDR2 FQNEAQ (reference sequence). The CDR3 extends over 14 amino acids. CDR3 region: CASSPGQANYGYTF. The CDR3 nucleotides are TGTGCCAGCAGCCCCGGACAGGCTAACTATGGCTACACCTTC.

V and J are TRBV7-3 and TRBJ1-2, with D unclear. Germline assignment: CDR1 SGHTA and CDR2 FQGTGA. The CDR3 is 15 residues long. The V gene lost 5 bases and the J gene lost 6 bases, with 19 bases spanning the gap. The CDR3 sequence: CASSHSAGRVDGYTF. CDR3 nucleotide sequence: TGTGCCAGCAGCCATAGCGCCGGAAGGGTGGATGGCTACACCTTC.

This clone has more than one count but fewer than ten. The chain joins TRBV4-2 to TRBJ2-1, with 16 nucleotides matching TRBD2. The germline CDR1 and CDR2 sequences are LGHNA and YNFKEQ. The CDR3 has 18 residues. The V gene end was trimmed by 7 bases and the J gene end by 7 bases; junction bases not matched to a gene: 13. In DNA form, the CDR3 reads TGTGCCAGCACCCGGAGGGGGACTAGCGGGGGGGCCGGAAATGAGCAGTTCTTC. It codes for CASTRRGTSGGAGNEQFF.

The V and J genes are TRBV29-1 and TRBJ2-2, with TRBD1 as a possible D gene (5 bases). CDR1 and CDR2 from the germline V gene are SQVTM and ANQGSEA. CDR3 length: 11 amino acids. V gave up 5 bases and J gave up 6 bases, with 7 bases separating them. Here the CDR3 reads CSVPTAGELFF. CDR3 DNA: TGCAGCGTTCCGACAGCCGGGGAGCTGTTTTTT.

The chain employs TRBV6-1 and TRBJ2-7; D ambiguous. V was pared by 2 bases and J by 11 bases, with 19 bases between. In germline, CDR1 is MNHNS, CDR2 SASEGT. The CDR3 runs 14 residues. This CDR3 reads CASSESHSYPTKYF. The CDR3 DNA follows: TGTGCCAGCAGTGAATCACACTCCTACCCAACTAAGTACTTC.

The genes are TRBV7-8 and TRBJ2-7; D not certain. Trimming took off 3 bases at V and 0 bases at J, with 9 bases between the two ends. Germline CDR1 is SGHVS and CDR2 is FQNEAQ. The CDR3 has 14 amino acids. CDR3 coding DNA: TGTGCCAGCAGCTTTGAACAGATCTCCTACGAGCAGTACTTC. Its translation is CASSFEQISYEQYF.

The chain uses TRBV19 and TRBJ2-7; 7 nucleotides line up with TRBD2. The length of the CDR3 is 13 residues. Unmatched junction bases numbered 9, after V lost 10 bases and J lost 3 bases. Germline V gives CDR1 LNHDA, CDR2 SQIVND (reference sequence). CDR3 residues: CATGGGIHYEQYF. DNA of the CDR3: TGTGCCACCGGGGGAGGGATCCACTACGAGCAGTACTTC.

This chain connects TRBV4-1 to TRBJ2-5; 7 positions match TRBD1. Germline assignment: CDR1 MGHRA and CDR2 YSYEKL. This CDR3 contains 15 residues. V dropped 1 base and J dropped 11; count of bases not matched to a gene: 13. CDR3 bases: TGCGCCAGCAGCCAAGGCGCGTTGCGTCCGGGACAGCAGTACTTC. Its translation is CASSQGALRPGQQYF.

This clone was found once. The chain links TRBV7-9 to TRBJ2-1, with TRBD1 matching over 8 bases. V trimming: 5 bases; J trimming: 9 bases; junction bases outside the gene matches: 12. Germline V gives CDR1 SEHNR, CDR2 FQNEAQ (reference sequence). CDR3 length equals 15 residues. CDR3 sequence reads: CASSPRTGLASEQFF. For the CDR3, the DNA is TGTGCCAGCAGCCCAAGGACAGGGTTAGCAAGTGAGCAGTTCTTC. Looking up the rest from reference TRBV7-9 and TRBJ2-1 gives the full variable domain: DTGVSQNPRHKITKRGQNVTFRCDPISEHNRLYWYRQTLGQGPEFLTYFQNEAQLEKSRLLSDRFSAERPKGSFSTLEIQRTEQGDSAMYLCASSPRTGLASEQFFGPGTRLTVL.

In regard to this clone: The germline gene is not matched at one end of the junction; a read error may be the cause. V gene TRBV28 combines with J gene TRBJ2-3; D possibly corresponds to TRBD1 (5 bases). Germline V lookup: CDR1 MDHEN, CDR2 SYDVKM. The CDR3 runs to 13 residues. CDR3 DNA sequence: TGTGCCAGCAGTCCCCCTTTGGGGTTTCCAAGGGGTTTT. Encoded protein: CASSPPLGFPRGF.

The V call is TRBV5-4, the J call TRBJ1-2, with 7 bases that match TRBD1. Germline V CDR1 and CDR2: SGHNT, YYREEE (reference sequence). With 4 bases clipped from V and 6 bases from J, the junction kept 9 bases outside the gene matches. CDR3 length: 14 residues. The CDR3 coding sequence is TGTGCCAGCAGCCATAGGGGACAGAACCATGGCTACACCTTC. This translates into CASSHRGQNHGYTF.

The chain employs TRBV6-1 and TRBJ1-1; D is ambiguous. V was pared by 0 bases and J by 6 bases, with 11 bases between. This CDR3 has 14 amino acids. Germline-derived CDR1 and CDR2 are MNHNS and SASEGT. The CDR3 sequence: CASSEASVTAEAFF. CDR3 DNA: TGTGCCAGCAGTGAAGCCTCAGTGACTGCTGAAGCTTTCTTT.

This sequence joins TRBV6-5 and TRBJ1-5; D ambiguous. Germline lookup yields CDR1 MNHEY and CDR2 SVGAGI. V lost 0 bases and J 6 bases, leaving 9 bases between the germline ends. The CDR3 is made up of 14 amino acids. The CDR3 sequence is CASSYSLEGQPQHF. The CDR3 nucleotides read TGTGCCAGCAGTTACTCGTTAGAGGGTCAGCCCCAGCATTTT.

The genes are TRBV2 and TRBJ1-2; weak D call: TRBD1 (5 bases). Trimming cost V 8 bases and J 0 bases, with 10 bases left between them. This CDR3 has 13 amino acids. Germline CDR1 reads SNHLY; CDR2 reads FYNNEI. The CDR3 protein is CASGLTANYGYTF. CDR3 DNA sequence: TGTGCCAGCGGGCTGACAGCTAACTATGGCTACACCTTC.

V gene TRBV28 combines with J gene TRBJ1-5; D perhaps matches TRBD1 (5 bases). Looked up from germline, CDR1 is MDHEN and CDR2 is SYDVKM. The CDR3 totals 15 residues. Trimming stripped 10 bases from V and 0 bases from J, with 16 bases between. The CDR3 DNA reads TGTGCCACCCGATTGGGGGGGAATAGCAATCAGCCCCAGCATTTT. Amino acid sequence: CATRLGGNSNQPQHF.